This TCR beta chain emerged from a study of shared clonotypes between healthy human individuals. Profiled with immunoSEQ multiplex PCR; TCRdb holds only in-frame clones, not every one. The table records some 96,000 clones, about half of them present only once. Germline loops: CDR1 GTSNPN, CDR2 SVGIG (reference sequence). Trimming removed 3 bases from V and 6 bases from J; junction bases left unmatched: 2. This CDR3 contains 13 residues. The sequencing sample was made of PBMCs. This clonotype was obtained from a woman between 35 and 50 years old in good health. Some clones in this sample may be carry-over from other donors' samples. The chain uses TRBV30 and TRBJ1-4, with 9 bases that match TRBD1. The CDR3 region has the DNA TGTGCCTGGAGGGACAGGGGTTATGAAAAACTGTTTTTT. Translation: CAWRDRGYEKLFF.